This TCR beta chain was recorded in a study of T-cell reconstitution after alpha-beta-depleted transplantation in children. Overall study findings and caveats: Surviving recipient T cells and thymic progenitors accounted for the high day-60 TCRbeta diversity observed in some patients. Expanded graft clones, several hundred of them, were reportedly the source of alpha-beta T cells about two months after transplant. Diversity and T-cell counts at one year after transplant derived mostly from new T cells.

The TCRbeta library was prepared with unique molecular identifiers. TCRdb reprocessed the PCR reads via MiXCR and lists one record per CDR3 protein. This repertoire shows 250,000 or so distinct CDR3 sequences, under 30% found once; its top ten account for 4.5% to 5.5%. Looked up from germline, CDR1 is MGHRA and CDR2 is YSYEKL. The CDR3 is 16 amino acids. V trimming: 4 bases; J trimming: 4 bases; junction bases outside the gene matches: 10. This clonotype has only a few counts. The target antigen is unknown. The V gene is TRBV4-1, the J gene TRBJ1-2; 9 bases fit TRBD1. The sample consisted of PBMCs, mostly from graft donor cells, taken 360 days after TCRalphabeta/CD19-depleted stem cell transplant. The receptor comes from a female patient aged 2-10 years who had a stem cell transplant for congenital amegakaryocytic thrombocytopenia, so the T cells may come from the graft donor. As DNA, the CDR3 is TGCGCCAGCAGCCCCGGACAGGGGAGTCTGATCTATGGCTACACCTTC. Translating gives CASSPGQGSLIYGYTF.